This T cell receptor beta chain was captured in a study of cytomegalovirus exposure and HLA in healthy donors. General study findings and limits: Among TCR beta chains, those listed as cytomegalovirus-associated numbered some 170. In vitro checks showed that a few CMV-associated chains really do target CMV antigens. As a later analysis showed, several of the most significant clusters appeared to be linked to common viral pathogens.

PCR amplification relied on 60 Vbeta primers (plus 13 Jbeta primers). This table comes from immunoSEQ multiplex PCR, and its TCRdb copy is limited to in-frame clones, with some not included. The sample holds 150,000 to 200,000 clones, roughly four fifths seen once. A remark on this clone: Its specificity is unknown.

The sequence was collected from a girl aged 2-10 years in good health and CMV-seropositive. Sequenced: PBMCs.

CDR3 in DNA: TGTGCCAGCAGTTACAATTCCGGGACAGAAGCTTTCTTT. Translated, it gives CASSYNSGTEAFF. The chain carries TRBV6-5 and TRBJ1-1; tentative D call: TRBD1 (6 bases). V was pared by 2 bases and J by 8 bases, with 12 bases between. This CDR3 region has 13 residues. Germline CDR1 is MNHEY and CDR2 is SVGAGI.